This TCR beta chain was sequenced for a study of cytomegalovirus exposure and HLA in healthy donors. Regarding the study as a whole: Accurate predictions that matched the HLA-A and HLA-B alleles of most subjects were reportedly made from TCR beta sequences. Previous analysis showed most TCR beta V segments were productive about 90% or about 30% of the time. Specificity for CMV antigens was confirmed in vitro for a few of the CMV-associated chains.

The germline gives CDR1 SEHNR, CDR2 FQNEAQ (reference sequence). This CDR3 has 15 amino acids. V lost 8 bases to trimming and J lost 1 base, with 18 bases between them. This clone was detected once. As yet, its antigen is unknown. PCR used 60 Vbeta primers and 13 Jbeta primers. TCRdb keeps only in-frame clones here, not all; method: immunoSEQ multiplex PCR. Counted here are hundreds of thousands of clones, around 80% occurring once; the ten biggest clones make up about 3%. The sample consisted of PBMCs. The rearrangement links TRBV7-9 to TRBJ2-7, with D possibly matching TRBD2 (6 bases). This clonotype was sampled from a man younger than 45 in good health and CMV-seronegative. CDR3 sequence: CASGYGAGSSYEQYF. DNA of the CDR3: TGTGCCAGCGGCTACGGGGCGGGGTCTTCCTACGAGCAGTACTTC.